Below are 9 T cell receptor beta chains sequenced from a single sample in a study of blood T cell repertoires in COVID-19. The data were produced by immunoSEQ multiplex PCR, yet TCRdb's version contains in-frame clones alone and is incomplete. The table lists 150,000 to 200,000 clones, about 90% of them singletons, with around 1.2% in the top ten. Material for sequencing was PBMCs or T cells enriched from blood (not recorded which). The origin of the receptors is a human donor with acute COVID-19. The donor label of this sample is uncertain.

The chain links TRBV5-6 to TRBJ1-2, with TRBD1 as a possible D gene (5 bases). In germline, CDR1 is SGHDT, CDR2 YYEEEE. The CDR3 length is 15 residues. The V end lost 3 bases, the J end lost 4 bases, and 16 bases lay between the germline ends. The CDR3 reads CASSSWGEFSYGYTF. CDR3 nucleotides: TGTGCCAGCAGCTCTTGGGGGGAGTTCTCCTATGGCTACACCTTC.

This chain uses TRBV5-1 with TRBJ1-5, with TRBD1 identical over 10 bases. This CDR3 spans 15 amino acids. With 0 bases clipped from V and 5 bases from J, the junction kept 2 bases outside the gene matches. Germline CDR1 and CDR2: SGHRS and YFSETQ. The CDR3 loop reads CASSLDGTGDQPQHF. CDR3 DNA: TGCGCCAGCAGCTTGGATGGGACAGGGGATCAGCCCCAGCATTTT.

The chain recombines TRBV11-2 with TRBJ1-5; D remains ambiguous. Trimming left V 5 bases short and J 9 bases short, with 14 bases between. The V gene's germline CDR1 is SGHAT and CDR2 FQNNGV. The CDR3 has 13 amino acids. Written as DNA, the CDR3 is TGTGCCAGCAGCCCGGGGTCCTTTTGGCCCCAGCATTTT. Translating it yields CASSPGSFWPQHF.

This clone was seen just once. The chain employs TRBV9 and TRBJ1-6, with 9 bases aligning to TRBD1. Germline V gene lookup returns CDR1 SGDLS and CDR2 YYNGEE. The V and J ends lost 2 bases and 6 bases, in that order; junction bases with no gene match: 9. The CDR3 runs to 17 residues. The CDR3 coding sequence is TGTGCCAGCAGCGTCTCCGGGACAGGGACGCTTAATTCACCCCTCCACTTT. Translated: CASSVSGTGTLNSPLHF.

This clone was detected a few times. V usage is TRBV7-9 and J usage is TRBJ2-7; perhaps TRBD1 as D (6 bases). Between the trimmed V and J ends, which lost 1 base and 4 bases, there was a span of 11 bases. The CDR3 spans 14 residues. The V gene's germline CDR1 is SEHNR and CDR2 FQNEAQ (reference sequence). CDR3 amino acids: CASSLGNRVYEQYF. The CDR3 DNA reads TGTGCCAGCAGCTTAGGTAACAGGGTATACGAGCAGTACTTC.

V and J are TRBV7-9 and TRBJ2-2; TRBD2 is a possible D gene (6 bases). CDR3 length: 16 residues. The V and J ends lost 5 bases and 2 bases respectively, with 15 bases between them. The germline V gene encodes CDR1 SEHNR and CDR2 FQNEAQ (reference sequence). CDR3 residues: CASSGTQGPNTGELFF. CDR3 DNA: TGTGCCAGCAGCGGGACTCAGGGCCCTAACACCGGGGAGCTGTTTTTT.

This clone was found once. The chain is built from TRBV28 and TRBJ2-1, with a possible D match to TRBD1 (6 bases). The CDR3 is 16 residues long. Trimming shortened V by 5 bases and J by 6 bases, and 20 bases separated the two germline ends. Germline V gene sequence: CDR1 MDHEN, CDR2 SYDVKM. In nucleotides, the CDR3 is TGTGCCAGCAGTAGGAGAGGTGCGAAAGGGGGCAATGAGCAGTTCTTC. It is translated as CASSRRGAKGGNEQFF.

This clone was detected only once. The rearrangement uses TRBV30 and TRBJ1-1, with D perhaps TRBD1 (5 bases). Trimming shortened V by 4 bases and J by 4 bases, and 16 bases separated the two germline ends. CDR1 GTSNPN and CDR2 SVGIG come from the germline V gene (reference sequence). This CDR3 region has 14 residues. The CDR3 here is CAWKSPGLGTEAFF. Written as DNA, the CDR3 is TGTGCCTGGAAATCTCCAGGGTTAGGCACTGAAGCTTTCTTT.

The chain recombines TRBV7-9 with TRBJ2-2, with 8 bases matching TRBD2. Germline loops: CDR1 SEHNR, CDR2 FQNEAQ (reference sequence). The CDR3 is 16 amino acids. The ends lost 10 bases at V and 3 bases at J; junction bases unmatched: 13. The CDR3 spells CATVRHGGAYTGELFF. The CDR3 DNA reads as TGTGCCACCGTCCGTCACGGGGGGGCCTACACCGGGGAGCTGTTTTTT.